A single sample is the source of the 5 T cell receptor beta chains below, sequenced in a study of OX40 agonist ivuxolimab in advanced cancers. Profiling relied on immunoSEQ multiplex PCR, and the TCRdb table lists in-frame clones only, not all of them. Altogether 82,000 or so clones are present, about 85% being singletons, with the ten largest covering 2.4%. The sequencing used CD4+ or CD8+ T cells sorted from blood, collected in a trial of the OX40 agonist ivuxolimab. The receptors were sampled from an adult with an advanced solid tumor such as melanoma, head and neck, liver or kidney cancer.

CDR3 bases: TGTGCCAGTAGTGGGCCGGGGACAGGGTCCTACGAGCAGTACTTC. This encodes CASSGPGTGSYEQYF. The chain is built from TRBV19 and TRBJ2-7, with TRBD1 identical over 9 bases. The CDR3 totals 15 residues. With 5 bases clipped from V and 1 base from J, the junction kept 6 bases outside the gene matches. Looked up from germline, CDR1 is LNHDA and CDR2 is SQIVND (reference sequence).

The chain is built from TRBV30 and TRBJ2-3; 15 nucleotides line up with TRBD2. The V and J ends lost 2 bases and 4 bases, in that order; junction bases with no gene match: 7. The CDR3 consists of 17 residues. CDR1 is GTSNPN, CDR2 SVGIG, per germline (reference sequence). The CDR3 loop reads CAWSPGLAGGPADTQYF. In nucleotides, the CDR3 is TGTGCCTGGAGTCCAGGACTAGCGGGGGGGCCTGCAGATACGCAGTATTTT.

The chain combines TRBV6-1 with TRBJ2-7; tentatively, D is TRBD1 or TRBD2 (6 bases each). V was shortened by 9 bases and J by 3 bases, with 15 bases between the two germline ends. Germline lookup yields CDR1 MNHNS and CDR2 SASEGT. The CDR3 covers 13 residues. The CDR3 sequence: CASGRGPGYEQYF. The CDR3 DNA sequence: TGTGCCAGTGGACGGGGGCCGGGCTACGAGCAGTACTTC.

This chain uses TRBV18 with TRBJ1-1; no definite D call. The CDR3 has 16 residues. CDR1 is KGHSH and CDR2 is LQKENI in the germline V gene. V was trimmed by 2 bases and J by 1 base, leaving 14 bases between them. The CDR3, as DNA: TGTGCCAGCTCACCATCCGGCCGATCAGGGAACACTGAAGCTTTCTTT. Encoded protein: CASSPSGRSGNTEAFF.

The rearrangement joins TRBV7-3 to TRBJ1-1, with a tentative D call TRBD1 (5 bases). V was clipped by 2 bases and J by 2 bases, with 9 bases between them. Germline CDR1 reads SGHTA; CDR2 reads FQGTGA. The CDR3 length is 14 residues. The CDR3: CASSLQGSNTEAFF. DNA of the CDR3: TGTGCCAGCAGCTTACAGGGATCTAACACTGAAGCTTTCTTT. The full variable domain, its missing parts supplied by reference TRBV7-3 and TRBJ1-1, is GAGVSQTPSNKVTEKGKYVELRCDPISGHTALYWYRQSLGQGPEFLIYFQGTGAADDSGLPNDRFFAVRPEGSVSTLKIQRTERGDSAVYLCASSLQGSNTEAFFGQGTRLTVV.